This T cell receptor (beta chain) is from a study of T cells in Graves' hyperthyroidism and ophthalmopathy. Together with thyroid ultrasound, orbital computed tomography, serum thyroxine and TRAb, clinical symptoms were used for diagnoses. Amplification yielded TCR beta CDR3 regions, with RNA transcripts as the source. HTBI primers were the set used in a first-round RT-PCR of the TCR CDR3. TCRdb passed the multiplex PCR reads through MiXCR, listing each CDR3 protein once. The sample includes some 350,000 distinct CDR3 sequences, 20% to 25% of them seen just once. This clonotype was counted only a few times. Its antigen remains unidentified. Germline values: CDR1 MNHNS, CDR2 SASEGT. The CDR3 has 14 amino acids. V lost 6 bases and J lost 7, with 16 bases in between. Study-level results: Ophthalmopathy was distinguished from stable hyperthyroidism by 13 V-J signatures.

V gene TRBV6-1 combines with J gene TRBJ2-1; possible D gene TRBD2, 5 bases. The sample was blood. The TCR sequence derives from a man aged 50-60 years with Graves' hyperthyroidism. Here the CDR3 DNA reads TGTGCCAGCAGCCGGGATATAACGGCGAATGAGCAGTTCTTC. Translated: CASSRDITANEQFF.